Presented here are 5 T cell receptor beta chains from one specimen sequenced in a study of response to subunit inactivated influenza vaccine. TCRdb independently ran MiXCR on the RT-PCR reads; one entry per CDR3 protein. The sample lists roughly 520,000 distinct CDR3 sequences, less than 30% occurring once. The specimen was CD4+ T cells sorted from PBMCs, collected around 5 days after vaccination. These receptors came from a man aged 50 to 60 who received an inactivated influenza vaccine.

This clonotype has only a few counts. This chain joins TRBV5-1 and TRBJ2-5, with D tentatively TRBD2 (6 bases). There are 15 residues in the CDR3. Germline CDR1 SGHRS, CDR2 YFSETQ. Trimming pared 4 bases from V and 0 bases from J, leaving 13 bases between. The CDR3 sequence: CASSVSSGYQETQYF. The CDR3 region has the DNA TGCGCCAGCAGCGTTAGTAGCGGTTACCAAGAGACCCAGTACTTC.

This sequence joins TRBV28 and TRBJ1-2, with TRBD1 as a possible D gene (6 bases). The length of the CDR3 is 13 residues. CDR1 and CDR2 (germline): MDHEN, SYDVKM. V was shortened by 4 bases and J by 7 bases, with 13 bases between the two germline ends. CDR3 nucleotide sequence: TGTGCCAGCAGTTCCGGGGGCTTGGGTGGCTACACCTTC. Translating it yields CASSSGGLGGYTF.

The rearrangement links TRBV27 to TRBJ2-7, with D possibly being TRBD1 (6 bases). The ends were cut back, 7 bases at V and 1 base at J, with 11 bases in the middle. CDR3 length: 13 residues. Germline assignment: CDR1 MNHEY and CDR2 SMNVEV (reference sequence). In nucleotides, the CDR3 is TGTGCCAGCAATAAACAGGGTTCCTACGAGCAGTACTTC. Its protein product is CASNKQGSYEQYF.

The DNA for the CDR3 is TGTGCCAGCAGCCCAGAAATGGAGGAAGAGACCCAGTACTTC. As protein: CASSPEMEEETQYF. This chain joins TRBV14 and TRBJ2-5, with a possible D match to TRBD2 (5 bases). The V and J ends lost 4 bases and 3 bases respectively, with 12 bases between them. The CDR3 loop spans 14 amino acids. Germline assignment: CDR1 SGHDN and CDR2 FVKESK.

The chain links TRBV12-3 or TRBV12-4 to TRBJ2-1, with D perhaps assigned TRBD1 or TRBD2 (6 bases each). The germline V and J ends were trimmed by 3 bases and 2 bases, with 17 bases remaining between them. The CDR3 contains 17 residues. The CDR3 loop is CASSLGGISRAYNEQFF. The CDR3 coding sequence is TGTGCCAGCAGTTTGGGGGGCATCTCGAGGGCCTACAATGAGCAGTTCTTC.